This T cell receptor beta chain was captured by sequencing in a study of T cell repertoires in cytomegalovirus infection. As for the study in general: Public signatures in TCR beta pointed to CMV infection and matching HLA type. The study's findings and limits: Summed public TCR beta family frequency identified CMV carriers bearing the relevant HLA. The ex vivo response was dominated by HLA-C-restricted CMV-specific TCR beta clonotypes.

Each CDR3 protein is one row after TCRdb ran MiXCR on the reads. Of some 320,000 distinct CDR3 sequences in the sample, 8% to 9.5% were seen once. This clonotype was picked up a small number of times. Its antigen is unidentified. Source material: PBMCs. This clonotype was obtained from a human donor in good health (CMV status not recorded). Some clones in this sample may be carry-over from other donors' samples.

The DNA for the CDR3 is TGTGCCAGCAGTTTCAGCGGGAGCCTTTATGAGCAGTTCTTC. Translated: CASSFSGSLYEQFF. The V and J genes are TRBV28 and TRBJ2-1; 8 positions agree with TRBD2. The junction had 6 bases not matched to a gene; V was cut back by 3 bases and J by 8 bases. The CDR3 is 14 amino acids. Germline V gives CDR1 MDHEN, CDR2 SYDVKM.